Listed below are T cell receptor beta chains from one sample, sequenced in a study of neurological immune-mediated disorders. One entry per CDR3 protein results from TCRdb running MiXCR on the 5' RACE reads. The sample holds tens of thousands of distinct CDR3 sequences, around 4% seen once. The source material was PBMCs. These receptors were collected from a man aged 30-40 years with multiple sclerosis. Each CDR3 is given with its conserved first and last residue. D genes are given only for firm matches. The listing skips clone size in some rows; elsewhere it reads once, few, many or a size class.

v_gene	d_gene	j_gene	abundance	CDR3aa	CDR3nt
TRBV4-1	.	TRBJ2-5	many	CASSQVSGSQETQYF	TGCGCCAGCAGCCAAGTTAGCGGTTCCCAAGAGACCCAGTACTTC
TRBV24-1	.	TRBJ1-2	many	CATSDFNPSAFYGYTF	TGTGCCACCAGTGATTTCAACCCCTCGGCTTTCTATGGCTACACCTTC
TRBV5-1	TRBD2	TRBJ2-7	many	CASRPEASGIYEQYF	TGCGCCAGCAGGCCCGAGGCTAGCGGGATCTACGAGCAGTACTTC
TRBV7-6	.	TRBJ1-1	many	CASSLEGGMSTEAFF	TGTGCCAGCAGCTTAGAAGGGGGGATGAGCACTGAAGCTTTCTTT
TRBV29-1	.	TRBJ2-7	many	CSGGAGYEQYF	TGCAGCGGGGGGGCCGGCTACGAGCAGTACTTC
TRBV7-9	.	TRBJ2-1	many	CASSAAGEYNEQFF	TGTGCCAGCAGTGCCGCCGGGGAGTACAATGAGCAGTTCTTC
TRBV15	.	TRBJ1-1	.	CATSRERGLNTEAFF	TGTGCCACCAGCAGAGAGCGGGGACTGAACACTGAAGCTTTCTTT
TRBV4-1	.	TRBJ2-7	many	CASSQEPRGYEQYF	TGCGCCAGCAGCCAAGAGCCACGGGGGTACGAGCAGTACTTC
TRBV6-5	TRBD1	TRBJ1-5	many	CASSPGTGTSNQPQHF	TGTGCCAGCAGTCCCGGGACAGGGACAAGCAATCAGCCCCAGCATTTT
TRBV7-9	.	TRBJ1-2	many	CASSFKGAIIDGYTF	TGTGCCAGCAGCTTTAAGGGCGCAATTATTGATGGCTACACCTTC
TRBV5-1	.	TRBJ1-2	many	CASSTDLNNYGYTF	TGCGCCAGCAGCACGGACCTGAATAACTATGGCTACACCTTC
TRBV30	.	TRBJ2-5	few	CARSLGGETQYF	TGTGCCCGGAGCCTGGGCGGGGAGACCCAGTACTTC
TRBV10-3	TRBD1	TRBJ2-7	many	CAISQGALYEQYF	TGTGCCATCAGTCAGGGGGCCCTCTACGAGCAGTACTTC
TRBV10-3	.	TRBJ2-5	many	CAISESGREETQYF	TGTGCCATCAGTGAGTCGGGACGGGAAGAGACCCAGTACTTC
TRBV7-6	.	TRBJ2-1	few	CASLPTQGLYNEQFF	TGTGCCAGCCTCCCCACACAGGGATTATACAATGAGCAGTTCTTC
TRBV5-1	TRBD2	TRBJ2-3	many	CASSPSGRADDTQYF	TGCGCCAGCAGCCCTAGCGGGAGGGCCGATGATACGCAGTATTTT
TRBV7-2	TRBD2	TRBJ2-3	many	CASSPAGGTDTQYF	TGTGCCAGCAGCCCAGCGGGGGGCACAGATACGCAGTATTTT
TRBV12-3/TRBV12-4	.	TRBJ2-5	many	CASSRHGGGETQYF	TGTGCCAGCAGCCGACACGGGGGCGGGGAGACCCAGTACTTC
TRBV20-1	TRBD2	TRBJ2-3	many	CSATSSGRATDTQYF	TGCAGTGCTACCTCTAGCGGGAGGGCCACAGATACGCAGTATTTT
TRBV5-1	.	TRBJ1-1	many	CASSLETGYTEAFF	TGCGCCAGCAGCTTGGAAACAGGGTACACTGAAGCTTTCTTT
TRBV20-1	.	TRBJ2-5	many	CSAPERGETQYF	TGCAGTGCCCCAGAGAGGGGCGAGACCCAGTACTTC
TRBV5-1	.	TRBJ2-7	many	CASSFGSYEQYF	TGCGCCAGCAGCTTCGGGTCCTACGAGCAGTACTTC
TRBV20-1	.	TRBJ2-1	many	CSAHYGGRDNNEQFF	TGCAGTGCGCACTACGGGGGTAGGGATAACAATGAGCAGTTCTTC
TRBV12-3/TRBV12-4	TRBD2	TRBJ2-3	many	CASRFLAAYTDTQYF	TGTGCCAGCAGATTTCTAGCGGCATACACAGATACGCAGTATTTT
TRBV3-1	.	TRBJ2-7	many	CASSRTRDYEQYF	TGTGCCAGCAGCCGAACCCGGGACTACGAGCAGTACTTC
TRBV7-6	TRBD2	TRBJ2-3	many	CASSQIAGETTDTQYF	TGTGCCAGCAGCCAAATAGCGGGAGAGACCACAGATACGCAGTATTTT
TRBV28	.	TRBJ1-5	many	CASRESNQPQHF	TGTGCCAGCAGGGAATCAAATCAGCCCCAGCATTTT
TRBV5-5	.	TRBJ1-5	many	CASRNLGPNQPQHF	TGTGCCAGCAGAAACTTGGGGCCTAATCAGCCCCAGCATTTT
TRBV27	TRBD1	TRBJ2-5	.	CASSLRDRGRVGETQYF	TGTGCCAGCAGTTTGCGGGACAGGGGGCGAGTTGGGGAGACCCAGTACTTC
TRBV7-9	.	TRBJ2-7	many	CASGNSYEQYF	TGTGCCAGCGGGAACAGCTACGAGCAGTACTTC
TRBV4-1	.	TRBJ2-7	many	CASSHGQSYEQYF	TGCGCCAGCAGCCATGGACAGTCCTACGAGCAGTACTTC
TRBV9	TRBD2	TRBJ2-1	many	CASSVESGRLGNEQFF	TGTGCCAGCAGCGTAGAAAGCGGGAGGCTGGGCAATGAGCAGTTCTTC
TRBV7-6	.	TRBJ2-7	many	CASSRFWGSSYEQYF	TGTGCCAGCAGCCGGTTTTGGGGAAGCTCCTACGAGCAGTACTTC
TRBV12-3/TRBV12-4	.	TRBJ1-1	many	CASSLRANTEAFF	TGTGCCAGCAGTTTAAGGGCAAACACTGAAGCTTTCTTT
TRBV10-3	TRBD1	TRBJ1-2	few	CAISSGTGELKKGYTF	TGTGCCATCAGCTCCGGGACAGGGGAACTAAAAAAGGGCTACACCTTC
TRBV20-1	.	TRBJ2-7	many	CSARDTQGSAYEQYF	TGCAGTGCTAGAGATACCCAGGGGTCTGCCTACGAGCAGTACTTC
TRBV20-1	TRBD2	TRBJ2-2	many	CSARDQGSGGLNTGELFF	TGCAGTGCTAGAGATCAGGGTAGCGGGGGGCTCAACACCGGGGAGCTGTTTTTT
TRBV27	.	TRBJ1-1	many	CASSPPEANTEAFF	TGTGCCAGCAGTCCCCCCGAGGCGAACACTGAAGCTTTCTTT
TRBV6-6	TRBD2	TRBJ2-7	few	CASSWSGGIGYEQYF	TGTGCCAGCTCTTGGAGCGGGGGAATCGGGTACGAGCAGTACTTC
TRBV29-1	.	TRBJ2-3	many	CSTNPSGTDTQYF	TGCAGCACCAATCCTAGCGGCACAGATACGCAGTATTTT
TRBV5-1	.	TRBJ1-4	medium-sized	CASSPLPGPVRDEKLFF	TGCGCCAGCAGCCCGCTACCAGGTCCCGTTCGTGATGAAAAACTGTTTTTT
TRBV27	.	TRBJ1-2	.	CASSLRAEANYGYTF	TGTGCCAGCAGTTTACGGGCGGAAGCTAACTATGGCTACACCTTC
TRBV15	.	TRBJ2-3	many	CATSRAPSTDTQYF	TGTGCCACCAGCAGAGCGCCTAGCACAGATACGCAGTATTTT